Presented here are 4 T cell receptor beta chains from one specimen sequenced in a study of T cells after yellow fever vaccination. In TCRdb, the 5' RACE reads were re-called with MiXCR into one record per CDR3 protein. Of approximately 510,000 distinct CDR3 sequences in the sample, 20% to 25% were seen once. This material consisted of PBMCs, taken roughly 23 days after the first yellow fever vaccination. These receptor sequences come from a man between 18 and 35 years old who received the YFV17D yellow fever vaccine.

This clonotype was seen only a few times. The chain employs TRBV2 and TRBJ1-6; D is unresolved. V lost 7 bases and J lost 7, with 14 bases in between. Germline V gives CDR1 SNHLY, CDR2 FYNNEI. The CDR3 spans 14 residues. Here the CDR3 DNA reads TGTGCCAGCAAGTGGGAATTGGGGAATTCACCCCTCCACTTT. Translated, it gives CASKWELGNSPLHF. The variable domain in full, completed from reference TRBV2 and TRBJ1-6, reads EPEVTQTPSHQVTQMGQEVILRCVPISNHLYFYWYRQILGQKVEFLVSFYNNEISEKSEIFDDQFSVERPDGSNFTLKIRSTKLEDSAMYFCASKWELGNSPLHFGNGTRLTVT.

In this sample, this clonotype turned up a few times. The chain joins TRBV7-2 to TRBJ1-5; 7 bases agree with TRBD1. V gave up 4 bases and J gave up 6 bases; unmatched junction bases: 9. This CDR3 comprises 15 residues. Per germline, CDR1 SGHTA and CDR2 FQGNSA. This chain's CDR3 is CASSSRQGGGQPQHF. The CDR3 nucleotides read TGTGCCAGCAGCTCACGACAGGGTGGGGGTCAGCCCCAGCATTTT. Together with reference TRBV7-2 and TRBJ1-5, the CDR3 gives the full variable domain: GAGVSQSPSNKVTEKGKDVELRCDPISGHTALYWYRQSLGQGLEFLIYFQGNSAPDKSGLPSDRFSAERTGGSVSTLTIQRTQQEDSAVYLCASSSRQGGGQPQHFGDGTRLSIL.

The V gene is TRBV5-6, the J gene TRBJ2-7; 11 bases agree with TRBD1. CDR3 length: 18 amino acids. Trimming at V came to 0 bases and at J to 2 bases, leaving 10 bases not matched to a gene. Germline V gene data show CDR1 as SGHDT and CDR2 as YYEEEE. CDR3 coding DNA: TGTGCCAGCAGCTTGGGGTTGGACAGGGGGCCTGACACCTACGAGCAGTACGTC. This sequence encodes CASSLGLDRGPDTYEQYV.

This clonotype was seen more than once but under ten times. The chain carries TRBV20-1 and TRBJ2-7; the D is unclear. The CDR3 loop spans 11 amino acids. Per germline, CDR1 DFQATT and CDR2 SNEGSKA (reference sequence). V shed 3 bases and J shed 4 bases, with 7 bases lying between them. The DNA for the CDR3 is TGCAGTGCTAGTTCCAGGTACGAGCAGTACGTC. Translated, it gives CSASSRYEQYV.